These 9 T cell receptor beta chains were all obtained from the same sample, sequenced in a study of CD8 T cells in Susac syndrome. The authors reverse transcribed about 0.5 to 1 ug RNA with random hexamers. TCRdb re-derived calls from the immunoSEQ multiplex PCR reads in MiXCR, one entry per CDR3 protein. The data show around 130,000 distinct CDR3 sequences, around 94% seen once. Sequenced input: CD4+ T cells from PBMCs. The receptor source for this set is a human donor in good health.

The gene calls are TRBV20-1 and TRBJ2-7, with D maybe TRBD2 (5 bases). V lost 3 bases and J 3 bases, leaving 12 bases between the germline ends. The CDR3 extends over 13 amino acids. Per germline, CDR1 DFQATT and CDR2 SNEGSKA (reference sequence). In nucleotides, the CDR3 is TGCAGTGCTAGTGGGCTAGCCGTCTACGAGCAGTACTTC. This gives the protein CSASGLAVYEQYF.

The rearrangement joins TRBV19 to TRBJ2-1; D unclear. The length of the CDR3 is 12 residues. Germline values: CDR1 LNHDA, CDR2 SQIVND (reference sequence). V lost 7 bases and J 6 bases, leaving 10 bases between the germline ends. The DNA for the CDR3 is TGTGCCAGTACTAAAAGTGGCAATGAGCAGTTCTTC. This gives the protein CASTKSGNEQFF.

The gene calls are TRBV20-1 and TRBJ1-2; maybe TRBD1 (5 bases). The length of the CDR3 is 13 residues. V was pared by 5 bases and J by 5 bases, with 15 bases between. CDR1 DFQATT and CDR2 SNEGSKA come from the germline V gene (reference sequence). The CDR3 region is CSAGTAPSYGYTF. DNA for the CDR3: TGCAGTGCTGGGACGGCGCCAAGTTATGGCTACACCTTC.

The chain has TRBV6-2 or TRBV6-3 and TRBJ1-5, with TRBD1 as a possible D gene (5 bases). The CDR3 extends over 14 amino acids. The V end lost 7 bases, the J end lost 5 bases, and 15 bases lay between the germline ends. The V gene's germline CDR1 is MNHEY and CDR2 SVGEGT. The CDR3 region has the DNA TGTGCCAGCAACCCAGGGAGTCGGGATCAGCCCCAGCATTTT. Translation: CASNPGSRDQPQHF.

CDR3 in DNA: TGCAGTGCTAGTAGTACTTTCACCGGGGAGCTGTTTTTT. Its protein product is CSASSTFTGELFF. V gene TRBV20-1 combines with J gene TRBJ2-2; D is unresolved. CDR1 DFQATT and CDR2 SNEGSKA come from the germline V gene (reference sequence). The CDR3 is made up of 13 amino acids. Trimming left V 3 bases short and J 4 bases short, with 9 bases between.

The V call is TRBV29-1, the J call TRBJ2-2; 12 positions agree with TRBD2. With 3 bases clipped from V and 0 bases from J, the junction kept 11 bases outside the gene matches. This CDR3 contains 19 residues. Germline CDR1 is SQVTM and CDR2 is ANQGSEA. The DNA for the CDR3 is TGCAGCGTTGATCCTGGGGGACTAGCGGGCTCTTCGAACACCGGGGAGCTGTTTTTT. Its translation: CSVDPGGLAGSSNTGELFF.

The CDR3 nucleotides read TGTGCCAGCAGCCCTAAGACGGGAGAGACCCAGTACTTC. As protein: CASSPKTGETQYF. The V gene is TRBV7-2, the J gene TRBJ2-5; D call uncertain. The CDR3 spans 13 residues. Germline V lookup: CDR1 SGHTA, CDR2 FQGNSA. The V and J ends lost 5 bases and 4 bases respectively, with 11 bases between them.

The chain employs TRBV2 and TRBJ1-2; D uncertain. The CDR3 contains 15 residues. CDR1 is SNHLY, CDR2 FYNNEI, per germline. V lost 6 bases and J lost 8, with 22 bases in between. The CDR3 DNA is TGTGCCAGCAGGTTTGACTGGAGCCCCGTTAAGGGCTACACCTTC. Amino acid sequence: CASRFDWSPVKGYTF. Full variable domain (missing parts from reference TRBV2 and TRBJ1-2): EPEVTQTPSHQVTQMGQEVILRCVPISNHLYFYWYRQILGQKVEFLVSFYNNEISEKSEIFDDQFSVERPDGSNFTLKIRSTKLEDSAMYFCASRFDWSPVKGYTFGSGTRLTVV.

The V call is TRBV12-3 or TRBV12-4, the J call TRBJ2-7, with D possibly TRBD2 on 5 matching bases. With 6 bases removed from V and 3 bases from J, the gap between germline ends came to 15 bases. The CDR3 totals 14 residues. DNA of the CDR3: TGTGCCAGCAGCTACCCAGGTGGAGGCTACGAGCAGTACTTC. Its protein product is CASSYPGGGYEQYF.